This TCR beta chain appears in the sequencing data of a study of regulatory T cells. Patients aged 2 to 39 years had fewer naive T cells. Primers: 52 TRBV forward and 13 TRBJ reverse. Data came from immunoSEQ multiplex PCR; TCRdb stores just in-frame clones and leaves some out. The sample gives about 20,000 clones, more than 85% of which show up once; 3.5% to 4% is in the top ten. The germline V gene encodes CDR1 SGHDT and CDR2 YYEEEE. V lost 0 bases to trimming and J lost 3 bases, with 19 bases between them. The CDR3 is made up of 17 amino acids. The sequenced material came from CD8+ T cells sorted from blood. The TCR was taken from a child aged 2 to 10 with CD3G deficiency. The chain recombines TRBV5-6 with TRBJ2-7; tentatively, D is TRBD2 (6 bases). The CDR3 bases are TGTGCCAGCAGCTTGGAAGGCGGGACTTTGAAGTACTACGAGCAGTACTTC. It yields the protein CASSLEGGTLKYYEQYF.